This T cell receptor beta chain was sequenced during a study of T cells expressing NK-cell markers. Study context: Seven sequenced donors out of eight were HCMV-seropositive, one seronegative.

CDR1 is GTSNPN, CDR2 SVGIG, per germline (reference sequence). This CDR3 comprises 15 residues. Study-level points and caveats: The study found dominant NKG2C+ clonotypes at about 1.0-7.0% of CD8+ T cells in six donors. These clonotypes also led the CD3+CD56-NKG2C+ fraction in a handful of donors.

To note about this clonotype: Its matching antigen is unknown.

As the method of synthesis, 5'RACE template switching with UMIs yielded TCR beta cDNA. TCRdb re-called the 5' RACE reads; every CDR3 protein appears as one record, without DNA. This repertoire comprises 350,000 to 500,000 distinct CDR3 sequences; its ten largest clones make up less than 7.5%. The TCR was taken from a woman between 18 and 75 years old in good health. Material: blood T cells: a sorted CD56 or NKG2C T cell subset, CD4+ or CD8+ T cells, or bulk PBMC T cells (not recorded which). V is TRBV30 and J is TRBJ2-5; without DNA, the TCRdb call of TRBD2 cannot be checked. CDR3 in amino acids: CAWSSLAGIQETQYF.